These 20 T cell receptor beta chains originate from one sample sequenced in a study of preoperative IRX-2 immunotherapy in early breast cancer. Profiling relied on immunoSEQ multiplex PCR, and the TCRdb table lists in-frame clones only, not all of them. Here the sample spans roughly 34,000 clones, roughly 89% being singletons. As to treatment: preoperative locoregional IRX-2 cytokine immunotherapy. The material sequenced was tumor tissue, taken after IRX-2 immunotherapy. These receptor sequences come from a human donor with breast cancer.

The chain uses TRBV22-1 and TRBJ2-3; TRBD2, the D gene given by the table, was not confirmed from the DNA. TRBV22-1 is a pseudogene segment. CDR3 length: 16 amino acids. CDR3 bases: TGTGCCAGCAGTCGCACGAGGGGGGGCGCAAAGGATACGCAGTATTTT. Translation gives CASSRTRGGAKDTQYF.

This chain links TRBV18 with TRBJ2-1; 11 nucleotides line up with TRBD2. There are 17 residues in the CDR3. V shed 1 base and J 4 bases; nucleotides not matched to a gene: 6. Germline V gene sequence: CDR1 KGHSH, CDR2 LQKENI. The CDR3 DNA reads TGTGCCAGCTCACCACTACCCGGGACTAGCGGTTACAATGAGCAGTTCTTC. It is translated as CASSPLPGTSGYNEQFF.

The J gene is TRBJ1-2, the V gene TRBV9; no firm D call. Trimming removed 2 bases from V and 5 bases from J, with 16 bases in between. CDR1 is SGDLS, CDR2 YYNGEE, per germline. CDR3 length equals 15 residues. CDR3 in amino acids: CASSVHVDEPYGYTF. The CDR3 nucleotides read TGTGCCAGCAGCGTGCACGTCGATGAACCTTATGGCTACACCTTC.

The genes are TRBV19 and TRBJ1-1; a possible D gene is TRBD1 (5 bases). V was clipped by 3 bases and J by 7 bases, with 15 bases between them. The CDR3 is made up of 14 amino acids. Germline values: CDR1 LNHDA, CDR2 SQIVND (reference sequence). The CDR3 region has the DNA TGTGCCAGTAGTATGTTTACCGGGGGAGGTGAAGCTTTCTTT. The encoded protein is CASSMFTGGGEAFF.

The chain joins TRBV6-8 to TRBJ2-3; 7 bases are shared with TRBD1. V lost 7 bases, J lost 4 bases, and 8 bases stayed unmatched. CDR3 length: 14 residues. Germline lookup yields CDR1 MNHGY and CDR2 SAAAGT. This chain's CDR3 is CASTRQGWSDTQYF. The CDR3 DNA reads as TGTGCCAGCACTAGACAGGGCTGGTCAGATACGCAGTATTTT.

The chain's CDR3 is CASSYSGGITEAFF. The DNA of the CDR3 is TGTGCCAGCAGTTATTCCGGGGGCATCACTGAAGCTTTCTTT. The V and J genes are TRBV11-3 and TRBJ1-1, with D perhaps matching TRBD1 (6 bases). In germline, CDR1 is SGHNT, CDR2 YENEEA. CDR3 length: 14 amino acids. Trimming took off 6 bases at V and 4 bases at J, with 15 bases between the two ends.

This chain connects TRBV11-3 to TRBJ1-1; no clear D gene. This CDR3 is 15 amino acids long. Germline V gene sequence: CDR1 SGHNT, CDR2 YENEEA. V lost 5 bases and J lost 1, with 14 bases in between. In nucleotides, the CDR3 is TGTGCCAGCAGCCGCTTTGGGATGGCGAACACTGAAGCTTTCTTT. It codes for CASSRFGMANTEAFF.

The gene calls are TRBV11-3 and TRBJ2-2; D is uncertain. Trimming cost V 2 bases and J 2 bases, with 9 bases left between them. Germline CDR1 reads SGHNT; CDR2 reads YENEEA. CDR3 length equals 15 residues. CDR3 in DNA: TGTGCCAGCAGCTTATTGGCAGTAAACACCGGGGAGCTGTTTTTT. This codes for CASSLLAVNTGELFF.

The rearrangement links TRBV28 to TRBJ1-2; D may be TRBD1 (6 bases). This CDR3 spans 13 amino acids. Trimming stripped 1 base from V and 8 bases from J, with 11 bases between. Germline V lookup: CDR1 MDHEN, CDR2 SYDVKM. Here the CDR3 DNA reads TGTGCCAGCAGTTTATACAGGGCTGGCGGCTACACCTTC. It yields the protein CASSLYRAGGYTF.

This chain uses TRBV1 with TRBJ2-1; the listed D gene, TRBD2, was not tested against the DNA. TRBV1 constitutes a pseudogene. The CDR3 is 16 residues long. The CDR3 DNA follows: TGCGCCAGCAGCCAAGATGAGGATTACTCCTACAATGAGCAGTTCTTC. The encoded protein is CASSQDEDYSYNEQFF.

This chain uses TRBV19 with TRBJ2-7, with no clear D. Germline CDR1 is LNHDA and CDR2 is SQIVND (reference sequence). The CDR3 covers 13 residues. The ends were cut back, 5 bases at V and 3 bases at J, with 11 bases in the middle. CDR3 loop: CASSQDGRYEQYF. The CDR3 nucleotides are TGTGCCAGTAGTCAAGACGGACGCTACGAGCAGTACTTC. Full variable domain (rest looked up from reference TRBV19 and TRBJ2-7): DGGITQSPKYLFRKEGQNVTLSCEQNLNHDAMYWYRQDPGQGLRLIYYSQIVNDFQKGDIAEGYSVSREKKESFPLTVTSAQKNPTAFYLCASSQDGRYEQYFGPGTRLTVT.

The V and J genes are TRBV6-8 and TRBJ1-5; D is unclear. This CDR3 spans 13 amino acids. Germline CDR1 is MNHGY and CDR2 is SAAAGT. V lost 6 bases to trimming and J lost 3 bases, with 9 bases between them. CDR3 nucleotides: TGTGCCAGCAGGGTTCTCCTCAATCAGCCCCAGCATTTT. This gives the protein CASRVLLNQPQHF.

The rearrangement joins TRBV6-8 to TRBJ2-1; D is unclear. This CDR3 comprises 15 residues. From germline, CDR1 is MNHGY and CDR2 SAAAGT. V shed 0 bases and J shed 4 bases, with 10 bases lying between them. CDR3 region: CASSYSSPGYNEQFF. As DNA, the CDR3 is TGTGCCAGCAGTTACTCGAGCCCCGGGTACAATGAGCAGTTCTTC.

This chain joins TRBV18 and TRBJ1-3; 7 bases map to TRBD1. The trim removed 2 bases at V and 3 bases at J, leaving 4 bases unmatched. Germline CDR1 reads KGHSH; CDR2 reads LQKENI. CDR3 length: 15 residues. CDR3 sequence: CASSPDRAFGNTIYF. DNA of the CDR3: TGTGCCAGCTCACCAGACAGGGCTTTTGGAAACACCATATATTTT.

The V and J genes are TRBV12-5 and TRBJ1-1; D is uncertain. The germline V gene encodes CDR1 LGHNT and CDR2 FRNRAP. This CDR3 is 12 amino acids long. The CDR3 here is CASSEGKGEAFF. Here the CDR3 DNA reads TGTGCCAGTTCAGAGGGTAAAGGTGAAGCTTTCTTT. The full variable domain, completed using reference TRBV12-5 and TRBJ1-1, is DARVTQTPRHKVTEMGQEVTMRCQPILGHNTVFWYRQTMMQGLELLAYFRNRAPLDDSGMPKDRFSAEMPDATLATLKIQPSEPRDSAVYFCASSEGKGEAFFGQGTRLTVV.

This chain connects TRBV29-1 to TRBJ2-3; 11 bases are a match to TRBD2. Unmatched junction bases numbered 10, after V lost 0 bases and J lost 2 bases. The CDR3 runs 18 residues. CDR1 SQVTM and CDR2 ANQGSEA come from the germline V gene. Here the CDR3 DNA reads TGCAGCGTTGAAGACGTGACTAGCGGGGTCTGGAACACAGATACGCAGTATTTT. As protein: CSVEDVTSGVWNTDTQYF.

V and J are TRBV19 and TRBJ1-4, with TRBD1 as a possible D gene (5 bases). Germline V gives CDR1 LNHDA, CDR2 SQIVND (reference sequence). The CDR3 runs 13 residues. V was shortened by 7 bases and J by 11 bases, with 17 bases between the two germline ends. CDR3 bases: TGTGCCAGTATGGGGACGGGCATCGGGAAACTGTTTTTT. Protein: CASMGTGIGKLFF.

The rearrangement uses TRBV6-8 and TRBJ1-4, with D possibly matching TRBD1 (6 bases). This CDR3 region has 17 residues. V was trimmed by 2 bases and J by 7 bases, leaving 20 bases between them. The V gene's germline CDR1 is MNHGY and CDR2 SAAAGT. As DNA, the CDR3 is TGTGCCAGCAGTTACGCGGAGAAAAGGGGGTGGGTTGAAAAACTGTTTTTT. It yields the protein CASSYAEKRGWVEKLFF.

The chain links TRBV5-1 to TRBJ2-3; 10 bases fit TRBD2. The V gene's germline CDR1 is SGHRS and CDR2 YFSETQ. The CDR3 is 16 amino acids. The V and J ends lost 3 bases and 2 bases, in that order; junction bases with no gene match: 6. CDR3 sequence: CASSWPGTSATDTQYF. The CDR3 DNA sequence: TGCGCCAGCAGCTGGCCCGGGACTAGCGCCACAGATACGCAGTATTTT.

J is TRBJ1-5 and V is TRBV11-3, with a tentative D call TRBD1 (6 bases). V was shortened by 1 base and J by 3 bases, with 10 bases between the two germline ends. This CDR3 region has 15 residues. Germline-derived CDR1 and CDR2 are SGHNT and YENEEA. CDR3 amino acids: CASSLGGPFNQPQHF. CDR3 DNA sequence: TGTGCCAGCAGCTTAGGGGGGCCCTTCAATCAGCCCCAGCATTTT.